This T cell receptor beta chain was captured by sequencing in a study of siplizumab effects on memory and regulatory T cells. The study's findings and limits: Among alloreactive clones, only a minor fraction mapped to unstimulated subsets. Naive versus memory phenotype went unassigned for roughly 80-96% of proliferating CD4+ or CD8+ clones.

Per the germline V gene, CDR1 is MGHRA and CDR2 is YSYEKL. The V gene end was trimmed by 4 bases and the J gene end by 9 bases; junction bases not matched to a gene: 6. The CDR3 loop spans 13 amino acids. Note on this clone: Its specificity is not known.

Libraries were prepared by immunoSEQ multiplex PCR; TCRdb keeps only in-frame clonotypes and omits some of them. The data show fewer than 120,000 clones, around 90% seen once. This TCR derives from a human donor in good health. The chain employs TRBV4-1 and TRBJ2-4, with 7 bases matching TRBD2. Input material: CD4+ T cells sorted from blood. CDR3 bases: TGCGCCAGCAGCCCTCCCGGGGGGAGCATTCAGTACTTC. Translation gives CASSPPGGSIQYF.